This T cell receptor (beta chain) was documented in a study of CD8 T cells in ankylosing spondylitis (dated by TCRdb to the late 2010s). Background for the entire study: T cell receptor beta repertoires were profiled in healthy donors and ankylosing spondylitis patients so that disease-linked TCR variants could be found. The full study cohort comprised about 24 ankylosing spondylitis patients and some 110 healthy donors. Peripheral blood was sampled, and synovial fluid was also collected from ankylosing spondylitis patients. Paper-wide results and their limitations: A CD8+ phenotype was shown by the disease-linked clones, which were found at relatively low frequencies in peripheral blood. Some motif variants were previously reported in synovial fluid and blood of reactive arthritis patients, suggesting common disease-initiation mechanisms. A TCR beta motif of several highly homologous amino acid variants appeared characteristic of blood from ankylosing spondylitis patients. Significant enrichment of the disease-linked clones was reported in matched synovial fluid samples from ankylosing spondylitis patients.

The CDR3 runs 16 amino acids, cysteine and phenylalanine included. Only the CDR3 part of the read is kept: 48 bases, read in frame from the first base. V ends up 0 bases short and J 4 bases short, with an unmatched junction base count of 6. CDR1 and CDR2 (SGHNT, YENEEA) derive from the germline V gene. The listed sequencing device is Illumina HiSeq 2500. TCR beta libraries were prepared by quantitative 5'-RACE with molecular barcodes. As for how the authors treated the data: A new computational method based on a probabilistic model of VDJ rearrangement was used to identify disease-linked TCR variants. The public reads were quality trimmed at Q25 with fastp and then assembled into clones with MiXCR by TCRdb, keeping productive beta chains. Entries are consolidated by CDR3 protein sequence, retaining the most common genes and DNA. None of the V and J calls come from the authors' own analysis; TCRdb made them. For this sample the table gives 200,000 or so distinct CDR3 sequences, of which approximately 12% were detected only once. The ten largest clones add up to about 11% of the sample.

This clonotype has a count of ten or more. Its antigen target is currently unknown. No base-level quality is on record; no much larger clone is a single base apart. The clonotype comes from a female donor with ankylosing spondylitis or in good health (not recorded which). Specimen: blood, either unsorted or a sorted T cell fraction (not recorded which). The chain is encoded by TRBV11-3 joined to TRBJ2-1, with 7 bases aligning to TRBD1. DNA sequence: TGTGCCAGCAGCTTAGATCGGTCAGGGGGATACAATGAGCAGTTCTTC. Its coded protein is CASSLDRSGGYNEQFF.